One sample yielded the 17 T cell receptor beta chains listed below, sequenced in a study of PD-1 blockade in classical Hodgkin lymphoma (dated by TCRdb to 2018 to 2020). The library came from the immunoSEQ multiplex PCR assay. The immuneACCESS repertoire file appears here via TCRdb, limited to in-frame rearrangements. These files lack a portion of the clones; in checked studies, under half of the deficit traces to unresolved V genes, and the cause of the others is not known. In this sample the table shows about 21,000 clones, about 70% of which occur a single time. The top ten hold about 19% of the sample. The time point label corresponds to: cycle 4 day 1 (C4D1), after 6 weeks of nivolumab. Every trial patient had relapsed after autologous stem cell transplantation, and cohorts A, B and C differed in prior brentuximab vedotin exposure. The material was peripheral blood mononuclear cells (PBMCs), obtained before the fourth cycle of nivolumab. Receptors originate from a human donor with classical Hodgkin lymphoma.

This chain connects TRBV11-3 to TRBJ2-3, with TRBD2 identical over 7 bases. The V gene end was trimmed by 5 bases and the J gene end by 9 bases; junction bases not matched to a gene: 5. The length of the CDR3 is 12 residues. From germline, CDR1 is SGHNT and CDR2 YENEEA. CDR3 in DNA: TGTGCCAGCAGCCCTAGCGGCGGAACGCAGTATTTT. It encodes CASSPSGGTQYF.

The DNA of the CDR3 is TGCGCCAGCAGCGTACGCGGGACAGTAAACACCGGGGAGCTGTTTTTT. As protein: CASSVRGTVNTGELFF. The rearrangement links TRBV5-1 to TRBJ2-2; TRBD1 might be the D (7 bases). CDR3 length: 16 residues. The V end lost 4 bases, the J end lost 2 bases, and 15 bases lay between the germline ends. Germline assignment: CDR1 SGHRS and CDR2 YFSETQ.

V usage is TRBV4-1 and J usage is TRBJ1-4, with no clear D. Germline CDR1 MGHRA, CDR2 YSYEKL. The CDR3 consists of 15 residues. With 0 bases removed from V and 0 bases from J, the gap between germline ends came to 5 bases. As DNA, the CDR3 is TGCGCCAGCAGCCAAGAACAAGCAACTAATGAAAAACTGTTTTTT. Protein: CASSQEQATNEKLFF.

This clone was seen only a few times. In DNA, the CDR3 is TGTGCCAGCAGTGACGGGACTAGCGGGACCGATGAGCAGTTCTTC. It codes for CASSDGTSGTDEQFF. The rearrangement links TRBV6-4 to TRBJ2-1, with TRBD2 matching 13 bases. Trimming removed 2 bases from V and 8 bases from J; junction bases left unmatched: 3. Germline CDR1 is MRHNA and CDR2 is SNTAGT. This CDR3 has 15 residues.

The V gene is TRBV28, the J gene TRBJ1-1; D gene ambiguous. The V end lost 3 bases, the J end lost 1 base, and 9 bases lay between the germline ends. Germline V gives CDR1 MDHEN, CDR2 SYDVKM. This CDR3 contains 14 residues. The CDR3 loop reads CASSFSLPNTEAFF. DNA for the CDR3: TGTGCCAGCAGTTTTTCCCTACCGAACACTGAAGCTTTCTTT.

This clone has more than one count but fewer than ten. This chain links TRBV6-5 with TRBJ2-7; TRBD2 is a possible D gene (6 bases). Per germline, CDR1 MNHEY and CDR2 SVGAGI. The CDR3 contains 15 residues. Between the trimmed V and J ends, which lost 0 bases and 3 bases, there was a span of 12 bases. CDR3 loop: CASSYSYGGVYEQYF. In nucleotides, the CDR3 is TGTGCCAGCAGTTACTCGTACGGGGGTGTCTACGAGCAGTACTTC.

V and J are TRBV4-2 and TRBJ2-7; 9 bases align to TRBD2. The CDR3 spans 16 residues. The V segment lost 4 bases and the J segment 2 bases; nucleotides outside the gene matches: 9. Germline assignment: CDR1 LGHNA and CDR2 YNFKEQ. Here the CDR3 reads CASSLRVSSGAYEQYF. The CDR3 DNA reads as TGTGCCAGCAGCCTAAGGGTGTCTAGCGGGGCCTACGAGCAGTACTTC.

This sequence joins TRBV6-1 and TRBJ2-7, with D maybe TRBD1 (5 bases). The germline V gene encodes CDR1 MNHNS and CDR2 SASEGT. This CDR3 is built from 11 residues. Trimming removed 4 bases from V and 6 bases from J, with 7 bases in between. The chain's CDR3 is CASSARGEQYF. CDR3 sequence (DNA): TGTGCCAGCAGTGCAAGGGGCGAGCAGTACTTC.

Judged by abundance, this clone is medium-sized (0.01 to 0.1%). The CDR3 sequence: CASAGTGTGQPQHF. As DNA, the CDR3 is TGTGCCAGTGCCGGGACAGGGACGGGTCAGCCCCAGCATTTT. The genes are TRBV6-4 and TRBJ1-5; 9 nucleotides match TRBD1. Trimming removed 9 bases from V and 6 bases from J; junction bases left unmatched: 9. CDR1 and CDR2 (germline): MRHNA, SNTAGT. The length of the CDR3 is 14 residues.

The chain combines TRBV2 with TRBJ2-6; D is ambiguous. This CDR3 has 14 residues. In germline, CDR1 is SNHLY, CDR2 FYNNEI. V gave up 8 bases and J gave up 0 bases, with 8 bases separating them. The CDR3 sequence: CASRTPSGANVLTF. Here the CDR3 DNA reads TGTGCCAGCCGAACGCCCTCTGGGGCCAACGTCCTGACTTTC. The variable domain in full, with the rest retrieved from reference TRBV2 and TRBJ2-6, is EPEVTQTPSHQVTQMGQEVILRCVPISNHLYFYWYRQILGQKVEFLVSFYNNEISEKSEIFDDQFSVERPDGSNFTLKIRSTKLEDSAMYFCASRTPSGANVLTFGAGSRLTVL.

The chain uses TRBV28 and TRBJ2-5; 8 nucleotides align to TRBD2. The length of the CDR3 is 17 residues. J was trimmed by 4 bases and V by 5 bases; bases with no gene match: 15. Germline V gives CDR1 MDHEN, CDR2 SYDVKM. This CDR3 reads CASSPLPSSGRGETQYF. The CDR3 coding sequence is TGTGCCAGCAGTCCCCTCCCCAGCAGCGGGAGAGGAGAGACCCAGTACTTC.

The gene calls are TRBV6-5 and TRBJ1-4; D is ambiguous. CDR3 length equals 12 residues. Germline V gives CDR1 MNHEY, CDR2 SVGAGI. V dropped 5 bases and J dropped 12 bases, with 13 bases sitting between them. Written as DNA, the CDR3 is TGTGCCAGCAGTCAAGGAGGGTATGAACTGTTTTTT. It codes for CASSQGGYELFF.

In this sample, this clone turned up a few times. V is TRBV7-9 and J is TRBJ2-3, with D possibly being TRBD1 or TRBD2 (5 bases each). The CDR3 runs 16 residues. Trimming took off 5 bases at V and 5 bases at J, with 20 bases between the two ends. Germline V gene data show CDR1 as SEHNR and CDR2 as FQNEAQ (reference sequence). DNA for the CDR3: TGTGCCAGCAGCGGGTTCTCCGGGACGCAAGGAGATACGCAGTATTTT. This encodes CASSGFSGTQGDTQYF. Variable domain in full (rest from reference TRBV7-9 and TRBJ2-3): DTGVSQNPRHKITKRGQNVTFRCDPISEHNRLYWYRQTLGQGPEFLTYFQNEAQLEKSRLLSDRFSAERPKGSFSTLEIQRTEQGDSAMYLCASSGFSGTQGDTQYFGPGTRLTVL.

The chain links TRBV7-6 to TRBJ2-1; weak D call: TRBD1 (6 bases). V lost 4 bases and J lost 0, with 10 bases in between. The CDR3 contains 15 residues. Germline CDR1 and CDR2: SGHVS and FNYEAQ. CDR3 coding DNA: TGTGCCAGCAGCTCTAGAGGGGGCTCCTACAATGAGCAGTTCTTC. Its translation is CASSSRGGSYNEQFF.

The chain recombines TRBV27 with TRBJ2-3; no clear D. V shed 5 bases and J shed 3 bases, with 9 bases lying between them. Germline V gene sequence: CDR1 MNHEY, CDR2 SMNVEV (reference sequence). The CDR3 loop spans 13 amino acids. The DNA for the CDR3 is TGTGCCAGCAGTCCGTCTGGGACAGATACGCAGTATTTT. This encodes CASSPSGTDTQYF.

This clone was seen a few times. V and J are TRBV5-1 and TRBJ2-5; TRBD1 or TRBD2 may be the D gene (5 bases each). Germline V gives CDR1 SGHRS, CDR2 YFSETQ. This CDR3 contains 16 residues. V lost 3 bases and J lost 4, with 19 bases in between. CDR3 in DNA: TGCGCCAGCAGCTCAGAACTACTAGGGGCCGGAGAGACCCAGTACTTC. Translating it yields CASSSELLGAGETQYF.

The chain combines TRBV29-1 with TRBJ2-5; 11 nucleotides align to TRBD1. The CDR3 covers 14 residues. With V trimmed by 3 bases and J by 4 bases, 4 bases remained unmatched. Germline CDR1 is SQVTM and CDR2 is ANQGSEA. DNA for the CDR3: TGCAGCGTTGATGGGGACAGGGGGAGAGAGACCCAGTACTTC. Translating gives CSVDGDRGRETQYF.